This T cell receptor (beta chain) comes out of a study of HIV-infected patients and healthy controls. TCRdb used MiXCR to reprocess the 5' RACE reads, holding one entry per CDR3 protein. The sample includes 70,000 or so distinct CDR3 sequences, less than 20% seen only once; the top ten take approximately 5%. Per germline, CDR1 GTSNPN and CDR2 SVGIG (reference sequence). The CDR3 has 12 amino acids. V gave up 0 bases and J gave up 6 bases, with 6 bases separating them. This clonotype was obtained from a human donor in good health. The rearrangement uses TRBV30 and TRBJ2-1; D is undetermined. The sequenced material came from CD4+ T cells from blood. The CDR3 DNA sequence: TGTGCCTGGAGTGTAGTGGTCAATGAGCAGTTCTTC. It specifies CAWSVVVNEQFF. The complete variable domain, with remaining parts taken from reference TRBV30 and TRBJ2-1, reads SQTIHQWPATLVQPVGSPLSLECTVEGTSNPNLYWYRQAAGRGLQLLFYSVGIGQISSEVPQNLSASRPQDRQFILSSKKLLLSDSGFYLCAWSVVVNEQFFGPGTRLTVL.